This is a list of T cell receptor beta chains from one sample in a study of CD8 T cells in ankylosing spondylitis. One entry per CDR3 protein results from TCRdb running MiXCR on the 5' RACE reads. Of nearly 250,000 distinct CDR3 sequences in the sample, roughly a third were seen once. The material sequenced was blood, either unsorted or a sorted T cell fraction (not recorded which). All receptors come from a male donor with ankylosing spondylitis or in good health (not recorded which). Each CDR3 is given with its conserved first and last residue. Fields, in order: V gene, J gene, clone size, D gene, CDR3 DNA, CDR3 protein. The D gene is left open where the match is weak. Size values are once, few and many counts, or a class for expanded clones, and some rows have none.

v_call: TRBV5-1; j_call: TRBJ2-3; clone_size: -; d_call: -; cdr3_nt: TGCGCCAGCAGCTCGCGACTAGCAGATACGCAGTATTTT; cdr3_aa: CASSSRLADTQYF
v_call: TRBV5-6; j_call: TRBJ1-1; clone_size: few; d_call: -; cdr3_nt: TGTGCCAGCAGCACCCTTGACACTGAAGCTTTCTTT; cdr3_aa: CASSTLDTEAFF
v_call: TRBV27; j_call: TRBJ2-7; clone_size: few; d_call: TRBD2; cdr3_nt: TGTGCCAGCAGTTCACAACCCCCCTACACTAGCGGGGCTGGGGAGTACTTC; cdr3_aa: CASSSQPPYTSGAGEYF
v_call: TRBV10-3; j_call: TRBJ2-3; clone_size: -; d_call: TRBD1; cdr3_nt: TGTGCCATCAGTGCCGGGACAGGGCGCACTAGCACAGATACGCAGTATTTT; cdr3_aa: CAISAGTGRTSTDTQYF
v_call: TRBV7-9; j_call: TRBJ2-7; clone_size: few; d_call: -; cdr3_nt: TGTGCCAGCAGCTCCGGAGACAGGATCTTCTACGAGCAGTACTTC; cdr3_aa: CASSSGDRIFYEQYF
v_call: TRBV20-1; j_call: TRBJ2-3; clone_size: -; d_call: TRBD2; cdr3_nt: TGCAGTGCTACCGGGACTATCACAGATACGCAGTATTTT; cdr3_aa: CSATGTITDTQYF
v_call: TRBV21-1; j_call: TRBJ2-1; clone_size: -; d_call: -; cdr3_nt: TGTGCCAGCAGCACGACCTCGCCGGGCGAAACCCCCTACAATGAGCAGTTCTTC; cdr3_aa: CASSTTSPGETPYNEQFF
v_call: TRBV15; j_call: TRBJ2-5; clone_size: -; d_call: TRBD1; cdr3_nt: TGTGCCACCAGCAGAGATGCGGCCAGGGGGCGGGAGACCCAGTACTTC; cdr3_aa: CATSRDAARGRETQYF
v_call: TRBV5-6; j_call: TRBJ2-5; clone_size: few; d_call: TRBD2; cdr3_nt: TGTGCCAGCAGCTTGCGCGGGACTAGCGTCCAAGAGACCCAGTACTTC; cdr3_aa: CASSLRGTSVQETQYF
v_call: TRBV6-1; j_call: TRBJ2-7; clone_size: few; d_call: TRBD1; cdr3_nt: TGTGCCAGCAGCCAGACAGGGGGCGAATACGAGCAGTACTTC; cdr3_aa: CASSQTGGEYEQYF
v_call: TRBV7-4; j_call: TRBJ2-3; clone_size: few; d_call: -; cdr3_nt: TGTGCCAGCAGCTTAAAGGGATCCGATACGCAGTATTTT; cdr3_aa: CASSLKGSDTQYF
v_call: TRBV6-5; j_call: TRBJ2-3; clone_size: -; d_call: -; cdr3_nt: TGTGCCAGCAGTTCGAGGGGAATTGACTTCCGCACAGATACGCAGTATTTT; cdr3_aa: CASSSRGIDFRTDTQYF
v_call: TRBV29-1; j_call: TRBJ1-1; clone_size: few; d_call: -; cdr3_nt: TGCAGCGTTGCAAGGACAACGAGGAACACTGAAGCTTTCTTT; cdr3_aa: CSVARTTRNTEAFF
v_call: TRBV20-1; j_call: TRBJ2-3; clone_size: few; d_call: -; cdr3_nt: TGCAGTGCTAGCGGCCTCACAGATACGCAGTATTTT; cdr3_aa: CSASGLTDTQYF
v_call: TRBV29-1; j_call: TRBJ1-6; clone_size: few; d_call: -; cdr3_nt: TGCAGCGCCCGAGGGCAGGGATTTAATTCACCCCTCCACTTT; cdr3_aa: CSARGQGFNSPLHF
v_call: TRBV6-5; j_call: TRBJ2-1; clone_size: -; d_call: -; cdr3_nt: TGTGCCAGCAGTTACACGACAGTTCTCTACAATGAGCAGTTCTTC; cdr3_aa: CASSYTTVLYNEQFF
v_call: TRBV5-4; j_call: TRBJ2-4; clone_size: -; d_call: -; cdr3_nt: TGTGCCAGCAGCTTCGCCACGGGGGACGAAAACATTCAGTACTTC; cdr3_aa: CASSFATGDENIQYF
v_call: TRBV5-1; j_call: TRBJ2-1; clone_size: -; d_call: TRBD1; cdr3_nt: TGCGCCAGCGGAAGGACAGGGCCTTACAATGAGCAGTTCTTC; cdr3_aa: CASGRTGPYNEQFF
v_call: TRBV10-3; j_call: TRBJ2-2; clone_size: -; d_call: -; cdr3_nt: TGTGCCATCAGTGAGTCGGAAGGGGACACCGGGGAGCTGTTTTTT; cdr3_aa: CAISESEGDTGELFF
v_call: TRBV5-1; j_call: TRBJ2-1; clone_size: -; d_call: TRBD1; cdr3_nt: TGCGCCAGCAGCTTGGTAGGACAGGACGGTGGGGAGCAGTTCTTC; cdr3_aa: CASSLVGQDGGEQFF